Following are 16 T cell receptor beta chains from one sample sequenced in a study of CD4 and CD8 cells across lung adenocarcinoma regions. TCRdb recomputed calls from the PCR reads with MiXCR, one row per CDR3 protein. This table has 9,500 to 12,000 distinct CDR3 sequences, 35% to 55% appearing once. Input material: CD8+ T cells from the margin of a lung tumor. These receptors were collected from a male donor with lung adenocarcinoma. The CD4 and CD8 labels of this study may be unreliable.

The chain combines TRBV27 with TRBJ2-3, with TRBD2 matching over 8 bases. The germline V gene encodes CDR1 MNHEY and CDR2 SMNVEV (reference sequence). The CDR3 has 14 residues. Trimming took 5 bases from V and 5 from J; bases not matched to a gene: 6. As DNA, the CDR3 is TGTGCCAGCAGTCCCCCGGGGGGGGAAGATACGCAGTATTTT. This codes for CASSPPGGEDTQYF.

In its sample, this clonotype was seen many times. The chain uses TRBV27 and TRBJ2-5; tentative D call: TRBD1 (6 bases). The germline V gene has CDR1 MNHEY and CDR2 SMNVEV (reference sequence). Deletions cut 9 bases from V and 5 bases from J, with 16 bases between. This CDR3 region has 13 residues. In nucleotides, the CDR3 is TGTGCCAGGCCCAAGCAGGGGTGGGAGACCCAGTACTTC. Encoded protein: CARPKQGWETQYF.

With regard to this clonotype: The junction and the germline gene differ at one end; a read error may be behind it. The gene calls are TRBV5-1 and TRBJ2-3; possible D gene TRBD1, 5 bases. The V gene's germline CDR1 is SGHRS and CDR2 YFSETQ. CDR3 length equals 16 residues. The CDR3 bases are TGCGCCAGCAGCTTGGGGGGCTGGACCTACACAGATACCCAGTATTTT. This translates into CASSLGGWTYTDTQYF.

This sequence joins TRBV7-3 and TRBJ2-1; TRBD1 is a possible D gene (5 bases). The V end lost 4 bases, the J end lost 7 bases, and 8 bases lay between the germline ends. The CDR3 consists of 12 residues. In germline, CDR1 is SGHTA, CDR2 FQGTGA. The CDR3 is CASSWGGNEQFF. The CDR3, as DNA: TGTGCCAGCAGCTGGGGCGGTAATGAGCAGTTCTTC.

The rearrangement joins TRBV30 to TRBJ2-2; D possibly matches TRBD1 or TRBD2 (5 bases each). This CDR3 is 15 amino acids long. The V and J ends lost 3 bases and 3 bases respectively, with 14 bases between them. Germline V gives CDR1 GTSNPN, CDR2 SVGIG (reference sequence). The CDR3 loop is CAWRALGVDTGELFF. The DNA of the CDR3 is TGTGCCTGGAGGGCCCTGGGGGTGGACACCGGGGAGCTGTTTTTT.

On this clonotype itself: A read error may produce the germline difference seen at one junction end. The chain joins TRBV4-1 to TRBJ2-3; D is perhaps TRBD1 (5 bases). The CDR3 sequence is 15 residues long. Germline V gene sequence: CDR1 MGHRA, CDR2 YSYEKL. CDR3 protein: CASSQLSADTETQYF. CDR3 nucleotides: TGCGCCAGCAGCCAGCTCTCCGCGGACACAGAGACGCAGTATTTC.

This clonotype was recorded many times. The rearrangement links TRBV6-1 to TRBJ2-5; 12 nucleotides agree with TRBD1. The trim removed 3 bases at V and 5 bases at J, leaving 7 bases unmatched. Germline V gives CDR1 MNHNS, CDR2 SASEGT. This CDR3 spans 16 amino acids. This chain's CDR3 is CASSEMGTGGYETQYF. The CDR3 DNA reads TGTGCCAGCAGTGAGATGGGGACAGGGGGCTATGAGACCCAGTACTTC.

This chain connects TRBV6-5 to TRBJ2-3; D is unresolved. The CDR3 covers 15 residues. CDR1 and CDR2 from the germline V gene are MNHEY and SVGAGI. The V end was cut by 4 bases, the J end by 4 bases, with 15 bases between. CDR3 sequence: CASSSLPDQADTQYF. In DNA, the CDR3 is TGTGCCAGCAGTTCCCTACCCGACCAGGCAGATACGCAGTATTTT.

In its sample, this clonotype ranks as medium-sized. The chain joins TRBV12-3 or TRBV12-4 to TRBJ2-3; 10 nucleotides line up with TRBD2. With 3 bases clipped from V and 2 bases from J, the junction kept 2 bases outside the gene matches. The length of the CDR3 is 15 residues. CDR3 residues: CASSFGLADTDTQYF. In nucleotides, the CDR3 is TGTGCCAGCAGTTTTGGACTAGCGGACACAGATACGCAGTATTTT.

The CDR3 DNA reads TGTGCCAGCAGCCGCCAACAGGGGTCCGAGGAGCTGTTTTTT. It is translated as CASSRQQGSEELFF. This chain links TRBV7-9 with TRBJ2-2; 7 bases agree with TRBD1. This CDR3 spans 14 amino acids. Germline V gene lookup returns CDR1 SEHNR and CDR2 FQNEAQ (reference sequence). Germline trimming cut 5 bases from V and 10 bases from J; bases unmatched to any gene: 10.

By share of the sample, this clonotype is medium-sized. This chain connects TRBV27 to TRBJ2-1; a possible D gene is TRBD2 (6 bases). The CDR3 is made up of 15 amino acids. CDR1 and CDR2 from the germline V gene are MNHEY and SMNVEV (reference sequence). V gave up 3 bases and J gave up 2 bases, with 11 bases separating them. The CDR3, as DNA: TGTGCCAGCAGTTTTTCACGGGAGACCTACAATGAGCAGTTCTTC. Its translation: CASSFSRETYNEQFF.

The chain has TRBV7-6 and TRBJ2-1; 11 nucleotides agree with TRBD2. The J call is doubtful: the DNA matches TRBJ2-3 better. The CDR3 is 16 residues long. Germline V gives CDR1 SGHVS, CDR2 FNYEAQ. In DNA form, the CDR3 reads TGTGCCAGCAGTCCTATTGGACTAGCGGGCCTCAATGAGCAGTATTTT. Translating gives CASSPIGLAGLNEQYF.

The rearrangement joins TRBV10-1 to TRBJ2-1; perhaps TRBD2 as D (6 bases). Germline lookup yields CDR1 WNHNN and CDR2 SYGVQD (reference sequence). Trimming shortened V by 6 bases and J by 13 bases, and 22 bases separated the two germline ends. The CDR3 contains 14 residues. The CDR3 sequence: CASRGPGAKNVQFF. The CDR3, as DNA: TGCGCCAGCAGGGGGCCGGGAGCCAAAAATGTTCAGTTCTTC.

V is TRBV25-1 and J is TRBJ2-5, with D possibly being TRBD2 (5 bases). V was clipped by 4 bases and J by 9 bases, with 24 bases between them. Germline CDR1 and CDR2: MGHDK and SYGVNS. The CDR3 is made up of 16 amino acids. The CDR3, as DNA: TGTGCCAGCAGTGCCCCGAAGGACTTTCCTCAAGACGCCCAGTACTTC. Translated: CASSAPKDFPQDAQYF.

CDR3 nucleotides: TGTGCCAGCAGTCGAACACAGGACCAAGAGACGCAGTACTTC. This encodes CASSRTQDQETQYF. The rearrangement links TRBV6-1 to TRBJ2-3; TRBD1 might be the D (5 bases). The J call is uncertain, as TRBJ2-7 better fits the DNA end. The CDR3 is 14 residues long. Germline V lookup: CDR1 MNHNS, CDR2 SASEGT.

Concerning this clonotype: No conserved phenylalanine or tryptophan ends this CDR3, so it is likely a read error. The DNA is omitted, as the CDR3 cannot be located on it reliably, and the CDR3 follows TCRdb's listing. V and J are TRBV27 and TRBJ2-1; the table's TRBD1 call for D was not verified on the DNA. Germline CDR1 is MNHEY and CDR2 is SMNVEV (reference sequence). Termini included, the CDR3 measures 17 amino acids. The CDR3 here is CASSYSGTGAYGYTFGS.